Listed below are T cell receptor beta chains from one sample, sequenced in a study of CD8+ T cells in alopecia areata. Clones were read by immunoSEQ multiplex PCR, and TCRdb kept only the in-frame ones, dropping some. Of 75,000 to 100,000 clones listed, just over 70% are singletons. This material consisted of CD8+ T cells sorted from blood, taken at approximately week 45, from a patient treated with tofacitinib. These receptors all come from a human donor with alopecia areata. Both conserved end residues are part of each CDR3. D genes are given only for firm matches. Some rows mark clone size as missing; the rest say once, few, many or name a class of expanded clone.

TRBV25-1	.	TRBJ1-2	14	.	CASSGGTSGYGYTF	TGTGCCAGCAGTGGGGGCACGTCAGGCTATGGCTACACCTTC
TRBV10-3	TRBD1	TRBJ2-7	17	.	CAISESSMGQGRLEQYF	TGTGCCATCAGTGAGTCGTCAATGGGACAGGGGCGTCTTGAGCAGTACTTC
TRBV9	TRBD1	TRBJ2-5	14	.	CASSPSTGKETQYF	TGTGCCAGCAGCCCTTCGACAGGGAAGGAGACCCAGTACTTC
TRBV9	.	TRBJ1-5	16	.	CASSLGGGGTYQPQHF	TGTGCCAGCAGCTTAGGCGGTGGAGGAACTTATCAGCCCCAGCATTTT
TRBV19	.	TRBJ1-2	14	.	CASSEAGEGYGYTF	TGTGCCAGTAGCGAAGCAGGAGAGGGGTATGGCTACACCTTC
TRBV7-9	TRBD1	TRBJ1-1	16	.	CASSSQGTGKNTEAFF	TGTGCCAGCAGCTCCCAAGGGACAGGGAAGAACACTGAAGCTTTCTTT
TRBV2	.	TRBJ1-4	19	.	CASSHTPGPWDGGNEKLFF	TGTGCCAGCAGTCACACTCCGGGACCCTGGGACGGGGGGAATGAAAAACTGTTTTTT
TRBV13	.	TRBJ2-1	13	.	CASSPNRAREQFF	TGTGCCAGCAGCCCAAACAGGGCACGCGAGCAGTTCTTC
TRBV19	TRBD1	TRBJ2-2	19	.	CASSIEGTVSFTNTGELFF	TGTGCCAGTAGTATAGAAGGGACAGTATCTTTTACGAACACCGGGGAGCTGTTTTTT
TRBV2	TRBD2	TRBJ2-3	17	.	CASSGPTSGGYTDTQYF	TGTGCCAGCAGTGGCCCGACTAGCGGGGGTTACACAGATACGCAGTATTTT
TRBV12-5	TRBD1	TRBJ2-6	17	.	CASGLWPSGGGANVLTF	TGTGCTAGTGGTTTGTGGCCCTCAGGGGGTGGGGCCAACGTCCTGACTTTC
TRBV7-6	TRBD2	TRBJ2-7	14	few	CASSSSGGFYEQYF	TGTGCCAGCAGCTCGAGCGGGGGGTTCTACGAGCAGTACTTC
TRBV27	TRBD1	TRBJ2-7	11	.	CASQGAYEQYF	TGTGCCAGTCAGGGGGCCTACGAGCAGTACTTC
TRBV27	TRBD1	TRBJ2-5	14	.	CASSFGQGDETQYF	TGTGCCAGCAGTTTCGGGCAGGGGGACGAGACCCAGTACTTC
TRBV7-9	TRBD1	TRBJ2-7	13	few	CASSSGQLWEQYF	TGTGCCAGCAGCTCGGGACAGCTCTGGGAGCAGTACTTC
TRBV4-3	TRBD1	TRBJ1-6	13	.	CASSQDRGRDLHF	TGCGCCAGCAGCCAAGACAGGGGGCGAGACCTCCACTTT
TRBV4-3	.	TRBJ2-2	18	few	CASSQVRGGHRNTGELFF	TGCGCCAGCAGCCAAGTGAGGGGGGGACATAGGAACACCGGGGAGCTGTTTTTT
TRBV14	.	TRBJ1-1	20	.	CASSQDPTAGALPMNTEAFF	TGTGCCAGCAGCCAAGATCCGACGGCCGGGGCCCTACCCATGAACACTGAAGCTTTCTTT
TRBV25-1	TRBD1	TRBJ2-1	17	.	CASSLVTYEGQGNEQFF	TGTGCCAGCAGTCTCGTTACATACGAGGGACAGGGGAATGAGCAGTTCTTC
TRBV4-3	TRBD2	TRBJ2-1	16	.	CASSQVSGGAYNEQFF	TGCGCCAGCAGCCAAGTAAGCGGGGGGGCCTACAATGAGCAGTTCTTC
TRBV4-3	TRBD1	TRBJ2-2	16	few	CASSQDGQGANEELFF	TGCGCCAGCAGCCAAGATGGGCAGGGGGCAAACGAGGAGCTGTTTTTT
TRBV9	TRBD1	TRBJ1-6	15	.	CASSAEQGVSSPLHF	TGTGCCAGCAGCGCGGAACAGGGGGTGAGTTCACCCCTCCACTTT
TRBV13	TRBD2	TRBJ2-3	15	.	CASSSLRGGTDTQYF	TGTGCCAGCAGCTCCCTACGGGGGGGCACAGATACGCAGTATTTT
TRBV4-3	TRBD1	TRBJ1-1	15	few	CASSLSTGPNTEAFF	TGCGCCAGCAGCCTCTCGACAGGGCCGAACACTGAAGCTTTCTTT
TRBV7-9	.	TRBJ2-7	13	.	CASARRDSYEQYF	TGTGCCAGCGCCCGCCGGGACTCCTACGAGCAGTACTTC
TRBV14	.	TRBJ2-1	14	.	CASTLGRGFNEQFF	TGTGCCAGCACACTGGGTAGGGGATTCAATGAGCAGTTCTTC
TRBV14	.	TRBJ2-5	12	.	CASSQTQETQYF	TGTGCCAGCAGCCAAACGCAAGAGACCCAGTACTTC
TRBV19	TRBD1	TRBJ2-3	14	.	CASSETGFQDTQYF	TGTGCCAGTAGTGAGACAGGGTTTCAAGATACGCAGTATTTT
TRBV5-6	.	TRBJ1-1	12	few	CASTDYRAEAFF	TGTGCCAGCACCGATTACAGGGCTGAAGCTTTCTTT
TRBV5-1	TRBD1	TRBJ1-2	15	.	CASSLEQGRNYGYTF	TGCGCCAGCAGCTTGGAACAGGGGAGAAACTATGGCTACACCTTC
TRBV6-4	.	TRBJ2-3	15	.	CASSDGGASTDTQYF	TGTGCCAGCAGTGACGGCGGGGCTAGCACAGATACGCAGTATTTT
TRBV7-9	.	TRBJ1-2	14	.	CASSLAQGLDGYTF	TGTGCCAGCAGCTTAGCTCAGGGGCTTGATGGCTACACCTTC
TRBV6-4	.	TRBJ2-1	14	few	CASSDGSSSDEQFF	TGTGCCAGCAGTGACGGTTCTAGCTCAGATGAGCAGTTCTTC
TRBV5-6	.	TRBJ2-7	14	.	CASSLAVGTYEQYF	TGTGCCAGCAGCTTGGCGGTCGGGACCTACGAGCAGTACTTC
TRBV7-8	.	TRBJ1-6	15	.	CASSSESSYNSPLHF	TGTGCCAGCAGCTCGGAGAGCTCCTATAATTCACCCCTCCACTTT
TRBV10-3	.	TRBJ1-5	14	.	CAISESPVPQPQHF	TGTGCCATCAGTGAGTCACCGGTGCCCCAGCCCCAGCATTTT
TRBV4-3	TRBD1	TRBJ2-2	17	once	CASSHDAGTGTTGELFF	TGCGCCAGCAGCCATGATGCCGGGACAGGGACGACCGGGGAGCTGTTTTTT
TRBV13	TRBD1	TRBJ1-4	15	.	CASSRRQGTNEKLFF	TGTGCCAGCAGCCGAAGACAGGGAACTAATGAAAAACTGTTTTTT
TRBV29-1	.	TRBJ2-7	12	.	CSVLSESYEQYF	TGCAGCGTTCTTTCGGAATCCTACGAGCAGTACTTC
TRBV6-6	.	TRBJ2-2	16	.	CASSYSAGKGLGELFF	TGTGCCAGCAGTTACTCGGCGGGAAAGGGTTTGGGGGAGCTGTTTTTT
TRBV29-1	.	TRBJ2-2	14	once	CSVGGGANTGELFF	TGCAGCGTTGGAGGCGGTGCGAACACCGGGGAGCTGTTTTTT
TRBV29-1	.	TRBJ2-7	13	few	CSVVAALSYEQYF	TGCAGCGTCGTAGCGGCTCTCTCCTACGAGCAGTACTTC
TRBV7-9	.	TRBJ1-4	15	few	CASSFTSGRGEKLFF	TGTGCCAGCAGCTTCACTTCGGGACGGGGAGAAAAACTGTTTTTT
TRBV10-1	TRBD1	TRBJ1-2	13	.	CASSDGQGDGYTF	TGCGCCAGCAGTGATGGACAGGGGGATGGCTACACCTTC
TRBV6-5	TRBD1	TRBJ1-1	14	once	CASSRDRGTTEAFF	TGTGCCAGCAGCCGGGACAGGGGTACGACTGAAGCTTTCTTT
TRBV9	TRBD1	TRBJ1-1	15	.	CASSKTGGVNTEAFF	TGTGCCAGCAGCAAGACAGGGGGCGTGAACACTGAAGCTTTCTTT
TRBV5-6	.	TRBJ1-4	14	.	CASSSPSRREKLFF	TGTGCCAGCAGCTCGCCGTCCCGACGGGAAAAACTGTTTTTT
TRBV11-3	.	TRBJ2-4	11	.	CASSLGDIQYF	TGTGCCAGCAGCTTAGGAGACATTCAGTACTTC
TRBV30	.	TRBJ1-1	13	.	CAWGRGGGTEAFF	TGTGCCTGGGGACGAGGTGGGGGGACTGAAGCTTTCTTT
TRBV13	TRBD1	TRBJ2-3	14	.	CASSSGQDTDTQYF	TGTGCCAGCAGTTCCGGACAGGACACAGATACGCAGTATTTT
TRBV14	.	TRBJ2-2	15	.	CASSLTAPNTGELFF	TGTGCCAGCAGTCTGACAGCCCCAAACACCGGGGAGCTGTTTTTT
TRBV4-3	TRBD1	TRBJ1-5	13	once	CASSQNRGEPQHF	TGCGCCAGCAGCCAAAACAGGGGGGAGCCCCAGCATTTT